These 22 T cell receptor beta chains came from one sample sequenced in a study of circulating and synovial CD4+ cells in juvenile arthritis. Sequencing was performed with immunoSEQ multiplex PCR; in TCRdb, only in-frame clones are kept and a portion is missing. This table has about 30,000 clones, around 93% appearing once. Material for sequencing was CD4+ T cells from blood. The source of these receptors is a human donor with juvenile idiopathic arthritis.

This clone has a single count. V usage is TRBV7-9 and J usage is TRBJ2-7; a weak D match, TRBD1 (5 bases). CDR3 length: 14 amino acids. Germline CDR1 and CDR2: SEHNR and FQNEAQ (reference sequence). V was pared by 0 bases and J by 3 bases, with 9 bases between. CDR3 residues: CASSLALDNYEQYF. As DNA, the CDR3 is TGTGCCAGCAGCTTAGCCCTGGACAACTACGAGCAGTACTTC.

The genes are TRBV18 and TRBJ1-2; the match to TRBD1 covers 7 bases. The V segment lost 3 bases and the J segment 0 bases; nucleotides outside the gene matches: 4. The CDR3 has 15 amino acids. The V gene's germline CDR1 is KGHSH and CDR2 LQKENI. For the CDR3, the DNA is TGTGCCAGCTCACCCGTCGGGACAGCTAACTATGGCTACACCTTC. Translated, it gives CASSPVGTANYGYTF. Full variable domain (missing parts from reference TRBV18 and TRBJ1-2): NAGVMQNPRHLVRRRGQEARLRCSPMKGHSHVYWYRQLPEEGLKFMVYLQKENIIDESGMPKERFSAEFPKEGPSILRIQQVVRGDSAAYFCASSPVGTANYGYTFGSGTRLTVV.

The gene calls are TRBV7-3 and TRBJ2-2; TRBD2 agrees at 8 bases. J was trimmed by 2 bases and V by 3 bases; bases with no gene match: 5. This CDR3 has 16 residues. Germline values: CDR1 SGHTA, CDR2 FQGTGA. The CDR3 coding sequence is TGTGCCAGCAGCTTCTTAGCGGGATCTAACACCGGGGAGCTGTTTTTT. This sequence encodes CASSFLAGSNTGELFF.

The V gene is TRBV5-1, the J gene TRBJ1-1; D may be TRBD1 (5 bases). Germline CDR1 and CDR2: SGHRS and YFSETQ. Between the trimmed V and J ends, which lost 7 bases and 4 bases, there was a span of 20 bases. This CDR3 contains 15 residues. The chain's CDR3 is CASRRQGTSVTEAFF. The CDR3 DNA sequence: TGCGCCAGCCGCCGGCAGGGTACGTCGGTCACTGAAGCTTTCTTT.

The genes are TRBV4-1 and TRBJ2-5; TRBD2 matches at 10 bases. CDR3 length: 16 amino acids. Looked up from germline, CDR1 is MGHRA and CDR2 is YSYEKL. V gave up 4 bases and J gave up 4 bases; unmatched junction bases: 9. CDR3 sequence (DNA): TGCGCCAGCAGCCCCCTAGAGCTAGCGGGAGTAGAGACCCAGTACTTC. Protein sequence: CASSPLELAGVETQYF.

As for this clone: The germline gene is not matched at one end of the junction; a read error may be the cause. This chain uses TRBV11-2 with TRBJ2-7; 10 positions agree with TRBD2. The CDR3 is made up of 13 amino acids. Looked up from germline, CDR1 is SGHAT and CDR2 is FQNNGV. The CDR3 DNA reads as TGTGCCGGCAGCGCCTGGACTAGCGGCGAGCAGTACTTC. Residues: CAGSAWTSGEQYF.

CDR3 sequence: CASSLLALEGGELFF. Here the CDR3 DNA reads TGCGCCAGCAGCTTACTGGCCCTAGAGGGCGGGGAGCTGTTTTTT. The V call is TRBV5-1, the J call TRBJ2-2, with D perhaps TRBD2 (5 bases). CDR3 length: 15 residues. Germline loops: CDR1 SGHRS, CDR2 YFSETQ. Trimming pared 2 bases from V and 7 bases from J, leaving 15 bases between.

The V call is TRBV9, the J call TRBJ2-3; TRBD2 matches at 7 bases. Germline V gene lookup returns CDR1 SGDLS and CDR2 YYNGEE. The CDR3 extends over 13 amino acids. V lost 6 bases, J lost 1 base, and 2 bases stayed unmatched. The CDR3 bases are TGTGCCAGCAACCGGGAGGGCACAGATACGCAGTATTTT. This codes for CASNREGTDTQYF.

The chain employs TRBV27 and TRBJ2-1; 8 positions agree with TRBD2. Trimming at V came to 2 bases and at J to 2 bases, leaving 5 bases not matched to a gene. The CDR3 runs to 16 residues. CDR1 is MNHEY, CDR2 SMNVEV, per germline (reference sequence). The CDR3 loop is CASSLLGLAAYNEQFF. CDR3 bases: TGTGCCAGCAGTTTACTTGGACTAGCAGCCTACAATGAGCAGTTCTTC.

The V gene is TRBV19, the J gene TRBJ1-5; 8 nucleotides line up with TRBD1. After removal of 3 bases from V and 4 bases from J, the junction contained 11 bases not matched to a gene. Per germline, CDR1 LNHDA and CDR2 SQIVND (reference sequence). The CDR3 spans 17 residues. The CDR3, as DNA: TGTGCCAGTAGTATGGACCCATACAGGGGGGCAAATCAGCCCCAGCATTTT. Protein: CASSMDPYRGANQPQHF.

The gene calls are TRBV5-1 and TRBJ2-3; the D gene is possibly TRBD1 (5 bases). Germline V gene sequence: CDR1 SGHRS, CDR2 YFSETQ. Deletions cut 0 bases from V and 4 bases from J, with 9 bases between. This CDR3 is built from 14 residues. The CDR3 DNA reads TGCGCCAGCAGCTTGGGTAGGGGCGCAGATACGCAGTATTTT. Protein sequence: CASSLGRGADTQYF.

V and J are TRBV5-1 and TRBJ2-3, with TRBD2 matching over 9 bases. V lost 8 bases to trimming and J lost 3 bases; unmatched junction nucleotides: 10. CDR3 length equals 15 residues. The germline CDR1 and CDR2 sequences are SGHRS and YFSETQ. In DNA, the CDR3 is TGCGCCAGTCAGTTAGCGGGAGTTAGTACAGATACGCAGTATTTT. This codes for CASQLAGVSTDTQYF.

CDR3 loop: CASHTVTSGSSEQYF. The CDR3 nucleotides are TGTGCCAGCCATACCGTAACTAGCGGGAGTTCCGAGCAGTACTTC. This chain links TRBV7-2 with TRBJ2-7, with 11 bases fitting TRBD2. This CDR3 is built from 15 residues. Germline CDR1 and CDR2: SGHTA and FQGNSA. V lost 8 bases, J lost 6 bases, and 12 bases stayed unmatched.

The chain links TRBV4-1 to TRBJ2-1; tentatively, D is TRBD2 (6 bases). V was shortened by 4 bases and J by 3 bases, with 7 bases between the two germline ends. This CDR3 has 13 amino acids. Germline CDR1 and CDR2: MGHRA and YSYEKL. The chain's CDR3 is CASSPGLYNEQFF. The CDR3 coding sequence is TGCGCCAGCAGCCCGGGACTCTACAATGAGCAGTTCTTC.

The chain couples TRBV28 to TRBJ1-2, with 8 bases fitting TRBD1. Germline V gene lookup returns CDR1 MDHEN and CDR2 SYDVKM. The CDR3 is made up of 13 amino acids. V trimming: 7 bases; J trimming: 5 bases; junction bases outside the gene matches: 6. CDR3 nucleotide sequence: TGTGCCAGCAAAGCAGGGGGCCTTTATGGCTACACCTTC. Residues: CASKAGGLYGYTF.

This chain links TRBV18 with TRBJ2-3, with D possibly matching TRBD1 (6 bases). The CDR3 sequence is 14 residues long. Germline V CDR1 and CDR2: KGHSH, LQKENI. The germline V and J ends were trimmed by 4 bases and 6 bases, with 14 bases remaining between them. The CDR3 nucleotides read TGTGCCAGCTCACGCTGGGGGCAGGCGGATACGCAGTATTTT. Encoded protein: CASSRWGQADTQYF.

The V and J genes are TRBV5-1 and TRBJ2-3; D not resolved. Germline V gene data show CDR1 as SGHRS and CDR2 as YFSETQ. CDR3 length: 14 residues. Between the trimmed V and J ends, which lost 5 bases and 0 bases, there was a span of 10 bases. CDR3 DNA sequence: TGCGCCAGCAGAGCCTCTCGCAGCACAGATACGCAGTATTTT. It yields the protein CASRASRSTDTQYF.

This clone was detected only a few times. The chain recombines TRBV5-6 with TRBJ2-7; TRBD2 matches at 7 bases. With V trimmed by 0 bases and J by 2 bases, 2 bases remained unmatched. Looked up from germline, CDR1 is SGHDT and CDR2 is YYEEEE. The CDR3 loop spans 14 amino acids. The chain's CDR3 is CASSLAGLAYEQYF. Written as DNA, the CDR3 is TGTGCCAGCAGCTTGGCCGGACTAGCCTACGAGCAGTACTTC.

V gene TRBV5-4 combines with J gene TRBJ2-6; TRBD2 aligns across 9 bases. This CDR3 is built from 18 residues. V gave up 0 bases and J gave up 2 bases; unmatched junction bases: 6. Germline V gene sequence: CDR1 SGHNT, CDR2 YYREEE (reference sequence). Written as DNA, the CDR3 is TGTGCCAGCAGCTTGGGATTAGCGGGAGCTCCTGGGGCCAACGTCCTGACTTTC. Its protein is CASSLGLAGAPGANVLTF.

The CDR3 is CASSPGGLAGGPGETQYF. The CDR3 nucleotides are TGTGCCAGCAGCCCAGGGGGTCTAGCGGGAGGGCCGGGGGAGACCCAGTACTTC. J is TRBJ2-5 and V is TRBV4-2; 12 bases line up with TRBD2. The CDR3 length is 18 residues. Germline CDR1 is LGHNA and CDR2 is YNFKEQ. V was pared by 4 bases and J by 5 bases, with 14 bases of the junction left unmatched.

In this sample, this clone turned up once. The V gene is TRBV6-1, the J gene TRBJ2-7; 10 bases line up with TRBD1. The CDR3 is made up of 16 amino acids. Germline CDR1 is MNHNS and CDR2 is SASEGT. The J segment lost 3 bases and the V segment lost 4 bases, leaving 9 bases of the junction unmatched. The DNA of the CDR3 is TGTGCCAGCAGTGCCCGGCGGACAGGGGGTATCTACGAGCAGTACTTC. Translating it yields CASSARRTGGIYEQYF.

The rearrangement links TRBV7-9 to TRBJ1-3; 7 positions match TRBD1. Trimming at V came to 4 bases and at J to 3 bases, leaving 6 bases not matched to a gene. CDR3 size: 15 residues. Germline loops: CDR1 SEHNR, CDR2 FQNEAQ (reference sequence). The CDR3 DNA follows: TGTGCCAGCAGCTCGACAGGGCAGGTTGGAAACACCATATATTTT. It translates to CASSSTGQVGNTIYF.